The clone carrying this T cell receptor beta chain showed up many times. Amplified TCR beta CDR3 regions came from RNA transcripts. HTBI primers drove first-round RT-PCR of the TCR CDR3. TCRdb independently ran MiXCR on the multiplex PCR reads; one entry per CDR3 protein. The table lists 150,000 or so distinct CDR3 sequences, approximately 20% of them singletons. The data were taken from a study of T cells in Graves' hyperthyroidism and ophthalmopathy. Study summary: Sampling of peripheral blood happened at initial diagnosis, prior to any treatment.

Uncontrolled infection, other autoimmune disease, pregnancy or lactation excluded patients. Per the germline V gene, CDR1 is MDHEN and CDR2 is SYDVKM. The CDR3 runs 14 residues. Deletions cut 6 bases from V and 0 bases from J, with 9 bases between. J is TRBJ2-1 and V is TRBV28, with unresolved D. Sequencing was performed on blood. This TCR was recovered from a woman in her 50s with Graves' hyperthyroidism that later progressed to Graves' ophthalmopathy. CDR3 nucleotides: TGTGCCAGCAGGAGCGAGTACTCCTACAATGAGCAGTTCTTC. Translated, it gives CASRSEYSYNEQFF.